This is a list of T cell receptor beta chains from one sample in a study of sequential checkpoint blockade in melanoma. Profiled with immunoSEQ multiplex PCR; TCRdb holds only in-frame clones, not every one. The profile shows roughly 3,700 clones, about 23% of them singletons. This sample comprised tumor tissue (inferred from file names), obtained from a patient given nivolumab and ipilimumab in sequence. The receptor source for this set is a human donor with melanoma. Each CDR3 is given with its conserved first and last residue. Each record gives: V gene, D gene, clone size, J gene, CDR3 protein, CDR3 DNA. D genes are given only for firm matches. Clone size is given for some rows only: seen once, a few or many times, or a class if the clone is expanded.

V: TRBV6-8; D: TRBD1; size: medium-sized; J: TRBJ1-1; CDR3: CASSYSNRGSTEAFF; DNA: TGTGCCAGCAGTTACTCGAACAGGGGGTCCACTGAAGCTTTCTTT
V: TRBV19; D: .; size: .; J: TRBJ1-2; CDR3: CASHTLRDPIYGYTF; DNA: TGTGCCAGCCACACCCTCCGGGATCCAATCTATGGCTACACCTTC
V: TRBV28; D: TRBD1; size: few; J: TRBJ1-2; CDR3: CASRSGTGAYGYTF; DNA: TGTGCCAGCAGATCCGGGACAGGGGCCTATGGCTACACCTTC
V: TRBV6-8; D: .; size: few; J: TRBJ1-2; CDR3: CASSRTSANYGYTF; DNA: TGTGCCAGCAGCAGGACGTCGGCTAACTATGGCTACACCTTC
V: TRBV23-1; D: .; size: many; J: TRBJ2-3; CDR3: CASSGSSTHTQYF; DNA: TGCGCCAGCAGTGGTAGCTCGACGCATACGCAGTATTTT
V: TRBV11-3; D: .; size: many; J: TRBJ2-5; CDR3: CASSLLGGPETQYF; DNA: TGTGCCAGCAGCTTATTGGGGGGCCCTGAGACCCAGTACTTC
V: TRBV25-1; D: TRBD1; size: few; J: TRBJ2-7; CDR3: CASSVSGTVNYEQYF; DNA: TGTGCCAGCAGTGTCTCTGGGACAGTCAACTACGAGCAGTACTTC
V: TRBV11-3; D: TRBD1; size: medium-sized; J: TRBJ1-1; CDR3: CASSFQGVVRDTEAFF; DNA: TGTGCCAGCAGCTTCCAGGGGGTGGTGCGCGACACTGAAGCTTTCTTT
V: TRBV6-8; D: .; size: .; J: TRBJ2-5; CDR3: CASSRDSLQETQYF; DNA: TGTGCCAGCAGTCGGGACTCCCTCCAAGAGACCCAGTACTTC
V: TRBV19; D: TRBD1; size: .; J: TRBJ2-7; CDR3: CASSVGQGTYEQYF; DNA: TGTGCCAGTAGTGTCGGACAGGGGACCTACGAGCAGTACTTC
V: TRBV9; D: .; size: medium-sized; J: TRBJ2-5; CDR3: CASSPPGAGVDKETQYF; DNA: TGTGCCAGCAGCCCCCCGGGGGCCGGGGTGGACAAAGAGACCCAGTACTTC
V: TRBV12-5; D: .; size: .; J: TRBJ2-1; CDR3: CASGLVAGSYNEQFF; DNA: TGTGCTAGTGGTTTGGTAGCGGGTTCCTACAATGAGCAGTTCTTC
V: TRBV6-8; D: TRBD1; size: few; J: TRBJ1-2; CDR3: CATRGQGFGYTF; DNA: TGTGCCACCCGGGGACAGGGTTTTGGCTACACCTTC
V: TRBV6-8; D: .; size: medium-sized; J: TRBJ1-2; CDR3: CASSFEEYGYTF; DNA: TGTGCCAGCAGTTTCGAAGAATATGGCTACACCTTC
V: TRBV6-8; D: .; size: few; J: TRBJ2-2; CDR3: CASSYSKRTRGGELFF; DNA: TGTGCCAGCAGTTACTCGAAAAGGACACGGGGCGGGGAGCTGTTTTTT
V: TRBV11-3; D: TRBD1; size: many; J: TRBJ2-5; CDR3: CASSLYPQGARGETQYF; DNA: TGTGCCAGCAGCCTTTATCCGCAGGGGGCGCGAGGTGAGACCCAGTACTTC
V: TRBV6-8; D: .; size: .; J: TRBJ1-2; CDR3: CASNSGTNYGYTF; DNA: TGTGCCAGCAATTCTGGAACTAACTATGGCTACACCTTC
V: TRBV6-8; D: .; size: few; J: TRBJ2-3; CDR3: CARMGAPFTDTQYF; DNA: TGTGCCAGGATGGGCGCCCCGTTCACAGATACGCAGTATTTT
V: TRBV11-1; D: .; size: many; J: TRBJ1-2; CDR3: CASSQDSANYGYTF; DNA: TGTGCCAGCAGCCAAGATAGCGCAAACTATGGCTACACCTTC
V: TRBV28; D: TRBD2; size: few; J: TRBJ2-3; CDR3: CASSLPPLAASTDTQYF; DNA: TGTGCCAGCAGTTTACCGCCACTAGCGGCTAGCACAGATACGCAGTATTTT
V: TRBV11-3; D: .; size: medium-sized; J: TRBJ1-4; CDR3: CASSLVATNEKLFF; DNA: TGTGCCAGCAGCTTAGTTGCAACTAATGAAAAACTGTTTTTT
V: TRBV30; D: TRBD2; size: few; J: TRBJ2-3; CDR3: CACASGIGTDTQYF; DNA: TGTGCCTGTGCAAGCGGGATTGGCACAGATACGCAGTATTTT
V: TRBV6-1; D: .; size: .; J: TRBJ2-2; CDR3: CASSEGLGAGELFF; DNA: TGTGCCAGCAGTGAAGGTCTGGGAGCCGGGGAGCTGTTTTTT
V: TRBV18; D: TRBD1; size: .; J: TRBJ2-7; CDR3: CASSAGTGYYEQYF; DNA: TGTGCCAGCTCAGCCGGGACAGGGTACTACGAGCAGTACTTC
V: TRBV28; D: TRBD1; size: few; J: TRBJ2-7; CDR3: CASIPPGQKPNEQYF; DNA: TGTGCCAGCATTCCTCCGGGACAGAAACCGAACGAGCAGTACTTC
V: TRBV28; D: .; size: .; J: TRBJ2-2; CDR3: CASRASATGELFF; DNA: TGTGCCAGCAGAGCCAGTGCTACCGGGGAGCTGTTTTTT
V: TRBV19; D: .; size: .; J: TRBJ1-3; CDR3: CASSIENTAGNTIYF; DNA: TGTGCCAGTAGTATAGAAAATACAGCTGGAAACACCATATATTTT
V: TRBV9; D: TRBD2; size: large; J: TRBJ2-5; CDR3: CASSVEAGGSYQETQYF; DNA: TGTGCCAGCAGCGTCGAAGCGGGGGGCTCTTACCAAGAGACCCAGTACTTC
V: TRBV11-3; D: .; size: medium-sized; J: TRBJ1-4; CDR3: CASSLETVMGKLFF; DNA: TGTGCCAGCAGCTTAGAGACAGTGATGGGAAAACTGTTTTTT
V: TRBV18; D: TRBD2; size: .; J: TRBJ2-3; CDR3: CASSPRFRLGTSGGTDTQYF; DNA: TGTGCCAGCTCACCAAGGTTTCGTCTCGGGACTAGCGGGGGCACAGATACGCAGTATTTT
V: TRBV28; D: .; size: few; J: TRBJ2-1; CDR3: CASRPLHPHNEQFF; DNA: TGTGCCAGCAGGCCCCTGCACCCCCACAATGAGCAGTTCTTC
V: TRBV19; D: TRBD2; size: .; J: TRBJ2-1; CDR3: CASTPIAGGRIEQFF; DNA: TGTGCCAGTACCCCGATAGCGGGAGGCAGGATTGAGCAGTTCTTC
V: TRBV11-3; D: .; size: few; J: TRBJ2-7; CDR3: CASSLGPTDSTEQYF; DNA: TGTGCCAGCAGCTTAGGACCGACAGACAGTACGGAGCAGTACTTC
V: TRBV7-1; D: .; size: medium-sized; J: TRBJ2-7; CDR3: CASSPFVSYEQYF; DNA: TGTGCCAGCAGCCCGTTCGTATCCTACGAGCAGTACTTC
V: TRBV6-8; D: .; size: few; J: TRBJ2-7; CDR3: CASSYRQGSNYEQYF; DNA: TGTGCCAGCAGTTACAGGCAGGGCTCGAACTACGAGCAGTACTTC
V: TRBV6-8; D: TRBD1; size: many; J: TRBJ1-2; CDR3: CASSPGQGGGYGYTF; DNA: TGTGCCAGCAGTCCGGGACAGGGAGGGGGCTATGGCTACACCTTC
V: TRBV30; D: .; size: .; J: TRBJ2-7; CDR3: CAWSVWGRTSEQYF; DNA: TGTGCCTGGAGTGTGTGGGGGAGAACGAGCGAGCAGTACTTC
V: TRBV19; D: .; size: few; J: TRBJ1-1; CDR3: CASSAEKSGAFF; DNA: TGTGCCAGTAGTGCGGAGAAGAGCGGAGCTTTCTTT
V: TRBV19; D: .; size: .; J: TRBJ2-3; CDR3: CASSAPRRGEGADTQYF; DNA: TGTGCCAGTAGCGCCCCACGCCGGGGGGAGGGGGCAGATACGCAGTATTTT
V: TRBV12-5; D: .; size: once; J: TRBJ2-7; CDR3: CASGKGYEQYF; DNA: TGTGCCAGTGGTAAGGGGTACGAGCAGTACTTC
V: TRBV11-3; D: .; size: many; J: TRBJ2-7; CDR3: CASSYPGRNYEQYF; DNA: TGTGCCAGCAGCTACCCGGGACGGAACTACGAGCAGTACTTC
V: TRBV6-8; D: TRBD2; size: .; J: TRBJ2-2; CDR3: CASRRAGGPGGELFF; DNA: TGTGCCAGCAGGAGAGCGGGAGGGCCCGGCGGGGAGCTGTTTTTT
V: TRBV30; D: .; size: few; J: TRBJ1-1; CDR3: CAWSQRTEAFF; DNA: TGTGCCTGGAGTCAGAGGACTGAAGCTTTCTTT
V: TRBV28; D: TRBD1; size: few; J: TRBJ2-7; CDR3: CASSLDRVFFNEQYF; DNA: TGTGCCAGCAGCTTGGACAGGGTTTTTTTCAACGAGCAGTACTTC
V: TRBV11-3; D: TRBD1; size: medium-sized; J: TRBJ2-2; CDR3: CASSFPKDRGIRTGELFF; DNA: TGTGCCAGCAGCTTTCCGAAGGACAGGGGGATTCGTACCGGGGAGCTGTTTTTT
V: TRBV28; D: .; size: few; J: TRBJ2-7; CDR3: CASSSDPPYEQYF; DNA: TGTGCCAGCAGTTCAGACCCTCCCTACGAGCAGTACTTC
V: TRBV11-3; D: TRBD2; size: many; J: TRBJ2-3; CDR3: CASSPLAGASTDTQYF; DNA: TGTGCCAGCAGCCCTTTAGCGGGGGCTAGCACAGATACGCAGTATTTT
V: TRBV9; D: .; size: .; J: TRBJ1-2; CDR3: CASSVGGRARSGYTF; DNA: TGTGCCAGCAGCGTAGGGGGCCGGGCCCGAAGTGGCTACACCTTC
V: TRBV11-3; D: TRBD2; size: medium-sized; J: TRBJ2-3; CDR3: CASSQAGGPLDTQYF; DNA: TGTGCCAGCAGCCAAGCGGGAGGCCCTTTAGATACGCAGTATTTT